A selection of T cell receptor beta chains follows, all from one sample in a study of control samples from healthy donors and cancer patients. Profiling relied on immunoSEQ multiplex PCR, and the TCRdb table lists in-frame clones only, not all of them. Of 25,000 or so clones listed, approximately 85% were seen once; the top ten hold roughly 6.7%. Sequenced: PBMCs. The source is a woman in her sixties with head and neck cancer. The CDR3 runs from the conserved cysteine through the conserved F or W. D genes are given only for firm matches. A row's size may be missing; if present it is once, few, many or a size class.

CASSLGATGGHYGYTF TGCGCCAGCAGCTTGGGGGCGACAGGGGGGCACTATGGCTACACCTTC TRBV5-1 16 - TRBJ1-2 TRBD1
CASSLRTENYGYTF TGTGCCAGCAGCTTAAGGACAGAAAACTATGGCTACACCTTC TRBV5-6 14 - TRBJ1-2 -
CASSPKTNQPQHF TGTGCCAGTAGTCCCAAGACAAATCAGCCCCAGCATTTT TRBV19 13 - TRBJ1-5 -
CASSYSQGYTGNTIYF TGTGCCAGCAGTTACTCTCAAGGGTATACTGGAAACACCATATATTTT TRBV6-5 16 - TRBJ1-3 -
CASSPPSGAPEAFF TGTGCCAGCTCACCACCATCAGGGGCCCCTGAAGCTTTCTTT TRBV18 14 - TRBJ1-1 -
CASRADGNYEQYF TGTGCCAGCAGAGCTGACGGGAACTACGAGCAGTACTTC TRBV2 13 - TRBJ2-7 -
CASSPLGSHEQYF TGTGCCAGCTCACCCCTGGGGAGTCACGAGCAGTACTTC TRBV18 13 - TRBJ2-7 -
CASSLTGELFF TGTGCCAGCAGCCTCACCGGGGAGCTGTTTTTT TRBV6-6 11 few TRBJ2-2 -
CAITLTSPYNEQFF TGTGCCATCACCCTGACTAGCCCCTACAATGAGCAGTTCTTC TRBV10-3 14 - TRBJ2-1 TRBD2
CASSSGRSNTEAFF TGTGCCAGCAGCTCCGGACGGTCTAACACTGAAGCTTTCTTT TRBV11-3 14 - TRBJ1-1 -
CASSLTGSAEEKLFF TGTGCCAGCTCACTAACAGGGTCCGCAGAGGAAAAACTGTTTTTT TRBV18 15 - TRBJ1-4 -
CASSFDGTGNSPLHF TGTGCCAGCAGCTTTGATGGGACAGGGAATTCACCCCTCCACTTT TRBV7-8 15 once TRBJ1-6 TRBD1
CASSLEAYEQYF TGTGCCAGCAGCTTAGAGGCGTACGAGCAGTACTTC TRBV7-9 12 - TRBJ2-7 -
CASSRQGSTGELFF TGTGCCAGCAGTCGACAGGGCTCCACCGGGGAGCTGTTTTTT TRBV2 14 - TRBJ2-2 TRBD1
CASSGQGGSDTQYF TGTGCCAGCAGCGGCCAGGGGGGGTCAGATACGCAGTATTTT TRBV7-9 14 - TRBJ2-3 -
CASSLIRDFSSYEQYF TGTGCCAGCAGCTTGATTCGGGATTTTTCCTCCTACGAGCAGTACTTC TRBV5-5 16 - TRBJ2-7 -
CASSQRTLAGELFF TGCGCCAGCAGCCAACGGACATTGGCCGGGGAGCTGTTTTTT TRBV4-3 14 - TRBJ2-2 -
CASSQEGGSRSNQPQHF TGCGCCAGCAGCCAAGAGGGGGGCAGCCGTAGCAATCAGCCCCAGCATTTT TRBV4-1 17 - TRBJ1-5 -
CASSPADSNTIYF TGTGCCAGCAGCCCAGCGGATTCCAACACCATATATTTT TRBV7-9 13 - TRBJ1-3 -